This entry lists 9 T cell receptor beta chains sequenced from one sample in a study of blood T cells in healthy people across ages. Primed by a sample-barcoded 5' primer and a J-beta primer mix, a second PCR proceeded for about 7 to 11 cycles. TCRdb used MiXCR to reprocess the 5' RACE reads, holding one entry per CDR3 protein. The table shows almost 800,000 distinct CDR3 sequences, with roughly 64% occurring only once. Sequenced: blood. These receptors all stem from a young man in good health.

This clonotype was counted once. The chain is built from TRBV20-1 and TRBJ2-1; 12 nucleotides align to TRBD2. Germline V gives CDR1 DFQATT, CDR2 SNEGSKA (reference sequence). The CDR3 runs to 16 residues. J was trimmed by 8 bases and V by 5 bases; bases with no gene match: 13. The DNA for the CDR3 is TGCAGTGCTGGGCCCCTGACTAGCGGGAGTGGTTATGAGCAGTTCTTC. Residues: CSAGPLTSGSGYEQFF.

The chain is built from TRBV20-1 and TRBJ1-6; D is uncertain. Per the germline V gene, CDR1 is DFQATT and CDR2 is SNEGSKA (reference sequence). This CDR3 comprises 14 residues. V lost 1 base and J 7 bases, leaving 11 bases between the germline ends. The CDR3 protein is CSARATNGNSPLHF. The CDR3 DNA is TGCAGTGCTAGAGCCACAAATGGGAATTCACCCCTCCACTTT.

This clonotype was seen a handful of times. This rearrangement joins TRBV29-1 to TRBJ2-7; a weak D match, TRBD2 (6 bases). The CDR3 extends over 13 amino acids. From germline, CDR1 is SQVTM and CDR2 ANQGSEA. V was cut by 4 bases and J by 0 bases, with 10 bases left in between. CDR3 protein: CSVGSSGSYEQYF. The CDR3 DNA sequence: TGCAGCGTTGGGAGTAGCGGCTCCTACGAGCAGTACTTC.

This chain connects TRBV13 to TRBJ2-4; a weak D match, TRBD1 (5 bases). The J call may be in error: the DNA end matches TRBJ2-7 better. In germline, CDR1 is PRHDT, CDR2 FYEKMQ (reference sequence). The CDR3 covers 12 residues. DNA of the CDR3: TGTGCCAGCAGCTCACAGGCCTACGAGCAGTACTTC. Translating it yields CASSSQAYEQYF.

The chain is built from TRBV5-8 and TRBJ2-5; D is uncertain. The last part of the DNA fits TRBJ2-7 better; the J call may be wrong. There are 13 residues in the CDR3. Germline loops: CDR1 SGHTS, CDR2 YDEGEE. CDR3 DNA: TGTGCCAGCAACGTCCGAACAATTTACGAGCAGTACTTC. It specifies CASNVRTIYEQYF.

This chain connects TRBV20-1 to TRBJ2-3, with D perhaps assigned TRBD1 or TRBD2 (5 bases each). The ends were cut back, 6 bases at V and 2 bases at J, with 15 bases in the middle. The germline V gene has CDR1 DFQATT and CDR2 SNEGSKA (reference sequence). This CDR3 is 14 amino acids long. Written as DNA, the CDR3 is TGCAGTGCCTCGGGGCAGGGTTACACAGATACGCAGTATTTT. Translated, it gives CSASGQGYTDTQYF.

The V gene is TRBV30, the J gene TRBJ2-4; no clear D gene. Near its end, the DNA agrees better with TRBJ2-7, so the J call may be wrong. The CDR3 totals 13 residues. CDR1 is GTSNPN, CDR2 SVGIG, per germline (reference sequence). The CDR3 sequence: CAWSLGLRDEQYF. The CDR3 DNA reads as TGTGCCTGGAGTCTGGGTCTACGGGACGAGCAGTACTTC.

This clonotype was seen once. The J gene is TRBJ2-1, the V gene TRBV9; TRBD2 aligns across 12 bases. The germline CDR1 and CDR2 sequences are SGDLS and YYNGEE. V was pared by 5 bases and J by 5 bases, with 5 bases of the junction left unmatched. The CDR3 sequence is 15 residues long. CDR3 bases: TGTGCCAGCAGGCCTAGCGGGGGGGCGAACAATGAGCAGTTCTTC. It encodes CASRPSGGANNEQFF.

This CDR3 reads CASSQETPTYEQYF. In nucleotides, the CDR3 is TGCGCCAGCAGCCAAGAAACTCCGACCTACGAGCAGTACTTC. The chain carries TRBV4-1 and TRBJ2-7; D uncertain. The CDR3 runs to 14 residues. Germline CDR1 is MGHRA and CDR2 is YSYEKL. V was clipped by 0 bases and J by 2 bases, with 8 bases between them.